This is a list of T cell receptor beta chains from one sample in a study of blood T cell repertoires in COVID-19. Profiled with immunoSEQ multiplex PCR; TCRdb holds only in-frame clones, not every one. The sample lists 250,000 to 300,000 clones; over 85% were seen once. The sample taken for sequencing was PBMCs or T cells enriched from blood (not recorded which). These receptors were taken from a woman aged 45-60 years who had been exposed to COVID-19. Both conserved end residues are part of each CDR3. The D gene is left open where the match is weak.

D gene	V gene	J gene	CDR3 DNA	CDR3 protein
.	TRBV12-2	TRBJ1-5	TGTGCAAGTCGCTTACGAGCTCGTAGCAATCAGCCCCAGCATTTT	CASRLRARSNQPQHF
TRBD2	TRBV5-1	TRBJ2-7	TGCGCCAGCAGCTTCACCGGGACTAGCGGGGGTTACTACGAGCAGTACTTC	CASSFTGTSGGYYEQYF
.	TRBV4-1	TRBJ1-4	TGCGCCAGCAGCCAAGATAGGTCACAGGGTGAGGAAAAACTGTTTTTT	CASSQDRSQGEEKLFF
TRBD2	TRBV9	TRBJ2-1	TGTGCCAGCAGCGTAGTTGGACTAGCCAATGAGCAGTTCTTC	CASSVVGLANEQFF
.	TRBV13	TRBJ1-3	TGTGCCAGCAGCAGCAGGGTTGTTGGAAACACCATATATTTT	CASSSRVVGNTIYF
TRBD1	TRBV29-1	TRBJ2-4	TGCAGCGTGACGGACAGGACCAAAAACATTCAGTACTTC	CSVTDRTKNIQYF
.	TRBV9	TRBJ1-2	TGTGCCAGCAGCGCCGCACAGTCCTCCGGCTGGGGCTACACCTTC	CASSAAQSSGWGYTF
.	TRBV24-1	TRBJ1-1	TGTGCCACCAGTGAGTGGGGGGGCCCTCCTATGAACACTGAAGCTTTCTTT	CATSEWGGPPMNTEAFF
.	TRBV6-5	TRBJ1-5	TGTGCCAGCACCCCGGGGGTTTCAGTCAATCAGCCCCAGCATTTT	CASTPGVSVNQPQHF
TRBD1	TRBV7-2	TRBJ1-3	TGTGCCAGCAGCCCGGACAGGGGGCTTTACTCTGGAAACACCATATATTTT	CASSPDRGLYSGNTIYF
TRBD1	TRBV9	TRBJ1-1	TGTGCCAGCAGCGTTACAGGGGGCCAAGGGACTGAAGCTTTCTTT	CASSVTGGQGTEAFF
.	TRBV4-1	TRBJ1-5	TGCGCCAGCAGCCAAGGGCAAAACCCTAGCAATCAGCCCCAGCATTTT	CASSQGQNPSNQPQHF
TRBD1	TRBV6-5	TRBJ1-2	TGTGCCAGCAGTAGGGACAGGCTTAACTATGGCTACACCTTC	CASSRDRLNYGYTF